This T cell receptor (beta chain) was recorded in a study of T cell changes during pregnancy in multiple sclerosis. The germline V gene encodes CDR1 LNHDA and CDR2 SQIVND (reference sequence). The V and J ends lost 5 bases and 8 bases, in that order; junction bases with no gene match: 8. This CDR3 is built from 15 residues. This table comes from immunoSEQ multiplex PCR, and its TCRdb copy is limited to in-frame clones, with some not included. The table shows 77,000 or so clones, with around 93% occurring only once. J is TRBJ1-6 and V is TRBV19; TRBD1 aligns across 8 bases. The receptor was isolated from a female donor in good health, enrolled as a control in a pregnancy study. Sequenced material: peripheral blood, taken in the second trimester of pregnancy. The CDR3 spells CASSQILTGDSPLHF. Written as DNA, the CDR3 is TGTGCCAGTAGTCAGATTTTGACAGGGGATTCACCCCTCCACTTT.